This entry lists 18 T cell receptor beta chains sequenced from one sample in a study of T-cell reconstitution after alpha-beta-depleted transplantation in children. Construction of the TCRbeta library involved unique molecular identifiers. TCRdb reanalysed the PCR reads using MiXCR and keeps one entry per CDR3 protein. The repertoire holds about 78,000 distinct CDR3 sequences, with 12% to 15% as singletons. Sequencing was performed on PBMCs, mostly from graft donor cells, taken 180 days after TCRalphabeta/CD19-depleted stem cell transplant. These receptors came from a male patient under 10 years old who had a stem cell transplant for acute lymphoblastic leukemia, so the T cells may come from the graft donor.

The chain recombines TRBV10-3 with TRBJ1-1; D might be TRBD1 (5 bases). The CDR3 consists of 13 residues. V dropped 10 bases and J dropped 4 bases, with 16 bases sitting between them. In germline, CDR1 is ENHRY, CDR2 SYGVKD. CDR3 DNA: TGTGCCACCACCTTGGGGGAAGCCACTGAAGCTTTCTTT. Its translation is CATTLGEATEAFF.

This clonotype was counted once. CDR3 DNA sequence: TGCGCCAGCAGCAGGGGGCGCGACGAGCAGTACTTC. Protein sequence: CASSRGRDEQYF. The chain recombines TRBV5-1 with TRBJ2-7, with 7 bases aligning to TRBD1. Germline V lookup: CDR1 SGHRS, CDR2 YFSETQ. With V trimmed by 4 bases and J by 5 bases, 3 bases remained unmatched. CDR3 size: 12 residues.

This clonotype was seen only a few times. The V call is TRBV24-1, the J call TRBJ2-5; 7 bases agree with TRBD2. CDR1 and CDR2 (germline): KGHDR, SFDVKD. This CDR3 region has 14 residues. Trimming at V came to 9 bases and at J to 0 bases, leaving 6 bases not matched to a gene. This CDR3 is CATGGGPYQETQYF. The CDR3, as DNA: TGTGCCACCGGCGGGGGACCGTACCAAGAGACCCAGTACTTC.

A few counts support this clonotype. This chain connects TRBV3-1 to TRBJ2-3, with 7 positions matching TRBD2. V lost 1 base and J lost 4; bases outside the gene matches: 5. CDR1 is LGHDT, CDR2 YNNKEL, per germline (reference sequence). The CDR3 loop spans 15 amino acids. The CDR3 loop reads CASSQVRGGSDTQYF. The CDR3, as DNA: TGTGCCAGCAGCCAAGTGCGGGGAGGGTCAGATACGCAGTATTTT.

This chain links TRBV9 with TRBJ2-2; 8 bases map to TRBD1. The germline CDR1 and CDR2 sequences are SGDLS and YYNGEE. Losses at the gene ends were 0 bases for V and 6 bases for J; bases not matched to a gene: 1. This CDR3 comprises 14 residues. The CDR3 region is CASSVGQGPGELFF. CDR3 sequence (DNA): TGTGCCAGCAGCGTAGGACAGGGGCCCGGGGAGCTGTTTTTT.

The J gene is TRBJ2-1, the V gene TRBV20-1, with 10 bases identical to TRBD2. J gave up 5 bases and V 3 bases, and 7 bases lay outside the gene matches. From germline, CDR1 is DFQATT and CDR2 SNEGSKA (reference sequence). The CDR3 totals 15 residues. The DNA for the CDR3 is TGCAGTGCTAGCCTCTTAGCGGGGGGCAACAATGAGCAGTTCTTC. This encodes CSASLLAGGNNEQFF.

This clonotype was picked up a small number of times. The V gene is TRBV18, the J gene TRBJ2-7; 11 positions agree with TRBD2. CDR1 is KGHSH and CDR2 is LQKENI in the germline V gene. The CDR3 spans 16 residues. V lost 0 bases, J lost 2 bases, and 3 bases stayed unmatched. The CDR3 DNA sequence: TGTGCCAGCTCACCACCGAGACTAGCGGGACCCTACGAGCAGTACTTC. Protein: CASSPPRLAGPYEQYF.

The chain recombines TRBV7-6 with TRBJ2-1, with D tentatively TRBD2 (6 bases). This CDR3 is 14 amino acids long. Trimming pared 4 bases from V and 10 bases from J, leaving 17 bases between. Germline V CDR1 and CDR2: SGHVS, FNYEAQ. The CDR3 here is CASSSGTPLQEQFF. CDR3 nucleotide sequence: TGTGCCAGCAGCTCCGGGACTCCACTGCAGGAGCAGTTCTTC.

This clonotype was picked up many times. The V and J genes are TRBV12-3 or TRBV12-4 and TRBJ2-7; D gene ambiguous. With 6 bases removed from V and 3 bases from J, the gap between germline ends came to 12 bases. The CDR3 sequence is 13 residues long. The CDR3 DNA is TGTGCCAGCAGCCGCCTTGGCCTCTACGAGCAGTACTTC. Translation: CASSRLGLYEQYF.

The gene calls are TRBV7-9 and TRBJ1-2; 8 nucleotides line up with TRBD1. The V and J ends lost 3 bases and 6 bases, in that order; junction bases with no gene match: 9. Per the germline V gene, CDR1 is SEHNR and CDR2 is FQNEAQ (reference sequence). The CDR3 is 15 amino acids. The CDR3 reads CASSFPQGARDGYTF. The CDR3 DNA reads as TGTGCCAGCAGCTTCCCTCAGGGGGCGCGAGATGGCTACACCTTC. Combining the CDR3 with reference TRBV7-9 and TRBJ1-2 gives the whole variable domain DTGVSQNPRHKITKRGQNVTFRCDPISEHNRLYWYRQTLGQGPEFLTYFQNEAQLEKSRLLSDRFSAERPKGSFSTLEIQRTEQGDSAMYLCASSFPQGARDGYTFGSGTRLTVV.

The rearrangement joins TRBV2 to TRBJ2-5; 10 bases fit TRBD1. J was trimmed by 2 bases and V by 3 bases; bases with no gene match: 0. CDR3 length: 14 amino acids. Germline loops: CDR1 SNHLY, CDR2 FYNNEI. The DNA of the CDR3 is TGTGCCAGCAGTGAGGACAGGGGGCAAGAGACCCAGTACTTC. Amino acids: CASSEDRGQETQYF.

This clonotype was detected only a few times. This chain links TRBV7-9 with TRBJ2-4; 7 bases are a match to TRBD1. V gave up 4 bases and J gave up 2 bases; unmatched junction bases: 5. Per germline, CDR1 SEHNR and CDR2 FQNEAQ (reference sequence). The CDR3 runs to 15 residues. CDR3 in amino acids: CASSSSTGPKNIQYF. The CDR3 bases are TGTGCCAGCAGCTCCTCGACAGGGCCCAAAAACATTCAGTACTTC.

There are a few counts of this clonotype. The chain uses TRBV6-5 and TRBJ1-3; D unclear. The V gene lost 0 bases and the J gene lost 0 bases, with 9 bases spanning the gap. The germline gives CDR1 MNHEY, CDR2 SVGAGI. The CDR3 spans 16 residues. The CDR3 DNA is TGTGCCAGCAGTTACTCTGGCACCTACTCTGGAAACACCATATATTTT. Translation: CASSYSGTYSGNTIYF.

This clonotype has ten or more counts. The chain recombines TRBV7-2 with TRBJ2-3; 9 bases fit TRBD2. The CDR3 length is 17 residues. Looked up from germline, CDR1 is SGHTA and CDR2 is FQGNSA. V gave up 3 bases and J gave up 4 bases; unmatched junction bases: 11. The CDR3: CASSFPVGSGSSDTQYF. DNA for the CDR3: TGTGCCAGCAGCTTCCCCGTGGGTAGCGGGAGTTCAGATACGCAGTATTTT.

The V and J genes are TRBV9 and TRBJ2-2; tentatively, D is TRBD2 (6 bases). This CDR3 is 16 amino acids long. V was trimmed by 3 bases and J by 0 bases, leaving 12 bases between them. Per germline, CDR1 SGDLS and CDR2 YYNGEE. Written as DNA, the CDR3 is TGTGCCAGCAGCGCCGTAGCGGTTTCGAACACCGGGGAGCTGTTTTTT. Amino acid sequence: CASSAVAVSNTGELFF.

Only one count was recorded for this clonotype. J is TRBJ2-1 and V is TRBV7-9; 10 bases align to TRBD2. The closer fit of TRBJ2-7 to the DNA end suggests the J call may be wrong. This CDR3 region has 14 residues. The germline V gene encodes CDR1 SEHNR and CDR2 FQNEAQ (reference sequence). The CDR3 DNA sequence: TGTGCCAGCAGCTCTCTAGCGGGAGTATATGAGCAGTACTTC. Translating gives CASSSLAGVYEQYF.

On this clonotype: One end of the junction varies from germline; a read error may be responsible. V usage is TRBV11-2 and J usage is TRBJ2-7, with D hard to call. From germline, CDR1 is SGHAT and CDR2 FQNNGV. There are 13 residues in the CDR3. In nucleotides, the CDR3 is TGTGCCTGCAGCAAGGCTGGCTCCTACGAGCAGTACTTC. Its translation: CACSKAGSYEQYF.

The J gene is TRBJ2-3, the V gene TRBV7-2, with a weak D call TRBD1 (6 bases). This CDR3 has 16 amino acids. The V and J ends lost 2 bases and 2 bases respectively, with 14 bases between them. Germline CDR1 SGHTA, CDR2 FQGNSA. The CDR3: CASSLSYQGLTDTQYF. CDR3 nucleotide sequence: TGTGCCAGCAGCTTAAGTTACCAGGGGCTCACAGATACGCAGTATTTT.